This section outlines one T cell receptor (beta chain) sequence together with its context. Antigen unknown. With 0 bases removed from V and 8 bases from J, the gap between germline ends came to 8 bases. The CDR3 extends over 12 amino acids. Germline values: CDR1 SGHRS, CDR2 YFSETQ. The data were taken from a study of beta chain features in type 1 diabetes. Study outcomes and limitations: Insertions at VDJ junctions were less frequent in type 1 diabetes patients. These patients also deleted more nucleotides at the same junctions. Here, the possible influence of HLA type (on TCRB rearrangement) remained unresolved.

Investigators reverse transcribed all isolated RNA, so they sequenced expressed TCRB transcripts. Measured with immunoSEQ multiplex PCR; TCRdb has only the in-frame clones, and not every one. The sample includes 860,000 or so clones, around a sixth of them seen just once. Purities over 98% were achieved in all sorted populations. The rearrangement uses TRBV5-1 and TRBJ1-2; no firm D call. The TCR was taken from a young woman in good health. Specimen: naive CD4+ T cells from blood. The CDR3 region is CASSLGVEGYTF. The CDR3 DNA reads TGCGCCAGCAGCTTGGGGGTAGAGGGCTACACCTTC.